Presented here are 19 T cell receptor beta chains from one specimen sequenced in a study of shared clonotypes between healthy human individuals. TCRdb's copy holds only in-frame clones and misses some; the assay was immunoSEQ multiplex PCR. The sample carries roughly 2.1 million clones, under 95% recorded once. The naive CD8 subset, CD45RO-negative cells positively selected for CCR7, excluded terminally differentiated effector memory CD45RA+ cells. Sequencing was carried out using naive CD8+ T cells from PBMCs. The source is a man aged 18 to 30 in good health. Some clones in this sample may be carry-over from other donors' samples.

This chain uses TRBV7-9 with TRBJ2-3; 7 positions match TRBD2. Unmatched junction bases numbered 13, after V lost 1 base and J lost 0 bases. Germline loops: CDR1 SEHNR, CDR2 FQNEAQ (reference sequence). The CDR3 totals 19 residues. In DNA, the CDR3 is TGTGCCAGCAGCTTAGAGAGTGCGGGAGAAGGGTATAGCACAGATACGCAGTATTTT. As protein: CASSLESAGEGYSTDTQYF.

V usage is TRBV7-8 and J usage is TRBJ2-7; D may match TRBD1 or TRBD2 (5 bases each). The germline gives CDR1 SGHVS, CDR2 FQNEAQ. CDR3 length equals 14 residues. V gave up 2 bases and J gave up 7 bases, with 15 bases separating them. The CDR3 DNA follows: TGTGCCAGCAGCTTACCGGGACCCGCGGATGAGCAGTACTTC. Translated: CASSLPGPADEQYF.

As regards this clone: The identical CDR3 is also encoded by other nucleotide sequences in the sample. The chain carries TRBV27 and TRBJ2-7, with D perhaps assigned TRBD1 or TRBD2 (5 bases each). Per germline, CDR1 MNHEY and CDR2 SMNVEV (reference sequence). V lost 3 bases and J 7 bases, leaving 13 bases between the germline ends. This CDR3 spans 13 amino acids. The CDR3 loop reads CASSFQGSGEQYF. In DNA form, the CDR3 reads TGTGCCAGCAGTTTCCAGGGCTCGGGAGAGCAGTACTTC.

As DNA, the CDR3 is TGCGCCAGCAGCTACGGACTAGCGGTAGTCTACGAGCAGTACTTC. Translating gives CASSYGLAVVYEQYF. The rearrangement uses TRBV5-1 and TRBJ2-7, with 10 nucleotides matching TRBD2. Per the germline V gene, CDR1 is SGHRS and CDR2 is YFSETQ. The V gene end was trimmed by 3 bases and the J gene end by 3 bases; junction bases not matched to a gene: 6. The CDR3 is 15 amino acids.

This chain joins TRBV18 and TRBJ2-1; D remains unclear. V lost 0 bases to trimming and J lost 2 bases, with 8 bases between them. CDR3 length: 15 amino acids. Per germline, CDR1 KGHSH and CDR2 LQKENI. CDR3 residues: CASSPPLLTYNEQFF. The CDR3 DNA follows: TGTGCCAGCTCACCACCGCTCCTCACCTACAATGAGCAGTTCTTC.

The chain combines TRBV28 with TRBJ2-5; 7 nucleotides align to TRBD1. Germline CDR1 is MDHEN and CDR2 is SYDVKM. CDR3 length equals 16 residues. Losses at the gene ends were 3 bases for V and 2 bases for J; bases not matched to a gene: 9. CDR3 bases: TGTGCCAGCAGTTTTAGATGGGACAGACGGCAAGAGACCCAGTACTTC. As protein: CASSFRWDRRQETQYF.

V and J are TRBV11-2 and TRBJ2-2, with D unclear. The germline gives CDR1 SGHAT, CDR2 FQNNGV. The CDR3 is 12 residues long. With 5 bases removed from V and 5 bases from J, the gap between germline ends came to 6 bases. In nucleotides, the CDR3 is TGTGCCAGCAGCCGAAGGACCGGGGAGCTGTTTTTT. As protein: CASSRRTGELFF. Variable domain in full (rest from reference TRBV11-2 and TRBJ2-2): EAGVAQSPRYKIIEKRQSVAFWCNPISGHATLYWYQQILGQGPKLLIQFQNNGVVDDSQLPKDRFSAERLKGVDSTLKIQPAKLEDSAVYLCASSRRTGELFFGEGSRLTVL.

The rearrangement uses TRBV7-9 and TRBJ2-7; 9 bases fit TRBD1. V trimming: 5 bases; J trimming: 4 bases; junction bases outside the gene matches: 9. The CDR3 extends over 15 amino acids. Germline CDR1 and CDR2: SEHNR and FQNEAQ (reference sequence). The CDR3 bases are TGTGCCAGCAGCCCCCGGGACAGGGATCTATACGAGCAGTACTTC. Its translation: CASSPRDRDLYEQYF.

V usage is TRBV7-2 and J usage is TRBJ2-7; 8 bases map to TRBD2. The V segment lost 5 bases and the J segment 4 bases; nucleotides outside the gene matches: 16. Per the germline V gene, CDR1 is SGHTA and CDR2 is FQGNSA. The CDR3 contains 17 residues. CDR3 DNA sequence: TGTGCCAGCAGCCGTGACTTTTGGCGGGAGGTCGTGTACGAGCAGTACTTC. Translation: CASSRDFWREVVYEQYF.

The gene calls are TRBV9 and TRBJ2-5, with 12 bases aligning to TRBD1. Germline CDR1 SGDLS, CDR2 YYNGEE. The CDR3 contains 16 residues. V dropped 3 bases and J dropped 3; count of bases not matched to a gene: 6. The CDR3 DNA reads TGTGCCAGCAGCGCTGGGGGGACAGGGGGCGAAGAGACCCAGTACTTC. Translating it yields CASSAGGTGGEETQYF.

The V gene is TRBV9, the J gene TRBJ2-4, with TRBD2 matching over 9 bases. This CDR3 spans 14 amino acids. Germline CDR1 is SGDLS and CDR2 is YYNGEE. The junction had 1 base not matched to a gene; V was cut back by 5 bases and J by 1 base. The CDR3 protein is CASSSGSAKNIQYF. CDR3 sequence (DNA): TGTGCCAGCAGTAGCGGGAGCGCCAAAAACATTCAGTACTTC.

This clone showed up just a few times. V gene TRBV29-1 combines with J gene TRBJ1-1; D not certain. The CDR3 has 12 amino acids. V was trimmed by 4 bases and J by 1 base, leaving 7 bases between them. From germline, CDR1 is SQVTM and CDR2 ANQGSEA. The CDR3 DNA reads as TGCAGCGTTGCTACAGCGAACACTGAAGCTTTCTTT. It translates to CSVATANTEAFF.

The chain uses TRBV29-1 and TRBJ2-7; 7 bases are shared with TRBD2. V lost 7 bases and J lost 4; bases outside the gene matches: 7. The CDR3 covers 12 residues. Germline-derived CDR1 and CDR2 are SQVTM and ANQGSEA. The CDR3 protein is CSGRGLSYEQYF. DNA of the CDR3: TGCAGCGGAAGGGGACTATCGTACGAGCAGTACTTC.

The chain recombines TRBV6-5 with TRBJ2-2; either TRBD1 or TRBD2 may supply D (5 bases each). This CDR3 is 16 amino acids long. The germline gives CDR1 MNHEY, CDR2 SVGAGI. V was pared by 0 bases and J by 5 bases, with 13 bases between. CDR3 bases: TGTGCCAGCAGTTACTCCCGGGGCGAATGGACCGGGGAGCTGTTTTTT. Protein sequence: CASSYSRGEWTGELFF.

The table lists this clone with a count of one. The chain couples TRBV11-1 to TRBJ2-3; 8 nucleotides align to TRBD1. CDR1 and CDR2 (germline): SGHAT, FQDESV (reference sequence). The CDR3 length is 15 residues. After removal of 6 bases from V and 4 bases from J, the junction contained 9 bases not matched to a gene. For the CDR3, the DNA is TGTGCCAGCAGTCCGACAGGGGCGGGCTCAGATACGCAGTATTTT. It yields the protein CASSPTGAGSDTQYF. Looking up the rest from reference TRBV11-1 and TRBJ2-3 gives the full variable domain: EAEVAQSPRYKITEKSQAVAFWCDPISGHATLYWYRQILGQGPELLVQFQDESVVDDSQLPKDRFSAERLKGVDSTLKIQPAELGDSAMYLCASSPTGAGSDTQYFGPGTRLTVL.

V gene TRBV5-5 combines with J gene TRBJ2-4, with a possible D match to TRBD1 (7 bases). CDR3 length: 14 amino acids. Germline lookup yields CDR1 SGHKS and CDR2 YYEKEE (reference sequence). Trimming left V 0 bases short and J 8 bases short, with 12 bases between. The DNA of the CDR3 is TGTGCCAGCAGCTTGGTCAGGGGGGAAGACATTCAGTACTTC. It encodes CASSLVRGEDIQYF. Using reference TRBV5-5 and TRBJ2-4 for the parts outside the CDR3, the full variable domain is DAGVTQSPTHLIKTRGQQVTLRCSPISGHKSVSWYQQVLGQGPQFIFQYYEKEERGRGNFPDRFSARQFPNYSSELNVNALLLGDSALYLCASSLVRGEDIQYFGAGTRLSVL.

The rearrangement uses TRBV6-5 and TRBJ2-3; 8 bases are shared with TRBD2. From germline, CDR1 is MNHEY and CDR2 SVGAGI. There are 15 residues in the CDR3. After removal of 7 bases from V and 0 bases from J, the junction contained 6 bases not matched to a gene. For the CDR3, the DNA is TGTGCCAGCAAACTAGCGGCGCTTAGCACAGATACGCAGTATTTT. Translating gives CASKLAALSTDTQYF.

This chain uses TRBV27 with TRBJ2-7, with a possible D match to TRBD2 (6 bases). V was cut by 2 bases and J by 2 bases, with 16 bases left in between. Germline V gene data show CDR1 as MNHEY and CDR2 as SMNVEV (reference sequence). The CDR3 runs to 16 residues. CDR3 in DNA: TGTGCCAGCAGTTTAGAGGCCAGAGGGAGGCCCTACGAGCAGTACTTC. Amino acids: CASSLEARGRPYEQYF.

V and J are TRBV4-1 and TRBJ2-6; D is perhaps TRBD1 (6 bases). The CDR3 consists of 16 residues. Trimming stripped 0 bases from V and 2 bases from J, with 8 bases between. Looked up from germline, CDR1 is MGHRA and CDR2 is YSYEKL. DNA for the CDR3: TGCGCCAGCAGCCAAGATAACAGGGCTGGGGCCAACGTCCTGACTTTC. Protein: CASSQDNRAGANVLTF.